The 13 T cell receptor beta chains presented below share a single source sample, sequenced in a study of PD-L1 blockade in urothelial cancer. Sequenced by immunoSEQ multiplex PCR; TCRdb stores in-frame clones only, minus some. Among approximately 67,000 clones, approximately 84% were seen once, and the ten largest hold 14% to 15%. Time point reported: pretreatment peripheral blood. This material consisted of PBMCs, taken around atezolizumab (anti-PD-L1) treatment. Receptors originate from a man aged 55 to 69 with urothelial cancer.

The chain uses TRBV19 and TRBJ1-2; tentative D call: TRBD1 (5 bases). Germline loops: CDR1 LNHDA, CDR2 SQIVND (reference sequence). The V gene lost 7 bases and the J gene lost 3 bases, with 15 bases spanning the gap. CDR3 length equals 14 residues. CDR3 region: CASTWDSSHYGYTF. CDR3 coding DNA: TGTGCCAGTACCTGGGACTCCTCCCACTATGGCTACACCTTC. Full variable domain (outside the CDR3, taken from reference TRBV19 and TRBJ1-2): DGGITQSPKYLFRKEGQNVTLSCEQNLNHDAMYWYRQDPGQGLRLIYYSQIVNDFQKGDIAEGYSVSREKKESFPLTVTSAQKNPTAFYLCASTWDSSHYGYTFGSGTRLTVV.

The V gene is TRBV19, the J gene TRBJ1-1; D gene uncertain. V lost 6 bases and J lost 5, with 13 bases in between. The CDR3 extends over 13 amino acids. Germline CDR1 LNHDA, CDR2 SQIVND (reference sequence). For the CDR3, the DNA is TGTGCCAGTAGCCAACAGTCAGAGACTGAAGCTTTCTTT. Its translation: CASSQQSETEAFF.

The chain is built from TRBV28 and TRBJ2-5, with D tentatively TRBD2 (5 bases). V lost 5 bases and J lost 0, with 16 bases in between. CDR1 is MDHEN, CDR2 SYDVKM, per germline. CDR3 size: 16 residues. CDR3 sequence: CASSPTAGRYQETQYF. The CDR3 DNA follows: TGTGCCAGCAGTCCCACGGCGGGCCGGTACCAAGAGACCCAGTACTTC.

The rearrangement joins TRBV2 to TRBJ1-5; D possibly corresponds to TRBD1 (5 bases). Between the trimmed V and J ends, which lost 6 bases and 4 bases, there was a span of 10 bases. In germline, CDR1 is SNHLY, CDR2 FYNNEI. This CDR3 has 13 residues. The CDR3 DNA sequence: TGTGCCAGCAGGCGGGACTCAAATCAGCCCCAGCATTTT. Protein: CASRRDSNQPQHF.

V is TRBV6-6 and J is TRBJ1-2, with D possibly matching TRBD1 (6 bases). The CDR3 contains 16 residues. Germline V gives CDR1 MNHNY, CDR2 SVGAGI (reference sequence). Trimming removed 0 bases at V and 0 bases at J, with 11 bases between. CDR3 nucleotides: TGTGCCAGCAGTTACTCAGGGCAGGGGACTAACTATGGCTACACCTTC. Amino acid sequence: CASSYSGQGTNYGYTF.

This rearrangement joins TRBV11-2 to TRBJ1-2, with D maybe TRBD1 (5 bases). Germline V lookup: CDR1 SGHAT, CDR2 FQNNGV. V gave up 6 bases and J gave up 10 bases, with 21 bases separating them. The CDR3 contains 14 residues. This CDR3 is CASRSVRDSFDYTF. CDR3 nucleotide sequence: TGTGCCAGCAGATCGGTCAGGGACTCGTTTGACTACACCTTC.

The chain recombines TRBV19 with TRBJ2-7; possibly TRBD1 for D (5 bases). This CDR3 contains 17 residues. The ends were cut back, 4 bases at V and 2 bases at J, with 21 bases in the middle. In germline, CDR1 is LNHDA, CDR2 SQIVND (reference sequence). DNA for the CDR3: TGTGCCAGTAGTAAATTAACAGGTGTGGGAAACCCCTACGAGCAGTACTTC. Protein: CASSKLTGVGNPYEQYF.

The chain uses TRBV2 and TRBJ1-5; 7 bases align to TRBD1. V lost 6 bases and J lost 6; bases outside the gene matches: 5. Germline lookup yields CDR1 SNHLY and CDR2 FYNNEI. This CDR3 spans 13 amino acids. This CDR3 reads CASRFTGVQPQHF. CDR3 coding DNA: TGTGCCAGCAGGTTTACAGGGGTTCAGCCCCAGCATTTT.

J is TRBJ1-1 and V is TRBV20-1, with unresolved D. Germline CDR1 DFQATT, CDR2 SNEGSKA (reference sequence). The CDR3 loop spans 11 amino acids. The V end was cut by 3 bases, the J end by 3 bases, with 5 bases between. The CDR3 region is CSASPDTEAFF. CDR3 sequence (DNA): TGCAGTGCTAGTCCGGACACTGAAGCTTTCTTT.

The chain combines TRBV2 with TRBJ2-7, with TRBD1 matching over 9 bases. Looked up from germline, CDR1 is SNHLY and CDR2 is FYNNEI. This CDR3 is built from 17 residues. The V segment lost 5 bases and the J segment 1 base; nucleotides outside the gene matches: 12. The CDR3 protein is CASSPHYWDRVSYEQYF. The CDR3, as DNA: TGTGCCAGCAGTCCCCACTATTGGGACAGGGTATCCTACGAGCAGTACTTC.

The chain carries TRBV30 and TRBJ2-7; D is ambiguous. V was pared by 2 bases and J by 4 bases, with 12 bases between. The CDR3 consists of 13 residues. The V gene's germline CDR1 is GTSNPN and CDR2 SVGIG (reference sequence). The CDR3 DNA sequence: TGTGCCTGGAGTAGAGACATTCAGTACGAGCAGTACTTC. Amino acid sequence: CAWSRDIQYEQYF.

The V call is TRBV10-3, the J call TRBJ2-3; possible D gene TRBD2, 6 bases. The CDR3 totals 15 residues. CDR1 is ENHRY and CDR2 is SYGVKD in the germline V gene. V was clipped by 6 bases and J by 1 base, with 14 bases between them. CDR3 coding DNA: TGTGCCATCAGCACGGGGGATCGGGGCACAGATACGCAGTATTTT. It is translated as CAISTGDRGTDTQYF.

The chain has TRBV7-3 and TRBJ2-1; TRBD1 aligns across 9 bases. The CDR3 consists of 15 residues. V gave up 5 bases and J gave up 5 bases; unmatched junction bases: 7. CDR1 and CDR2 (germline): SGHTA, FQGTGA. This CDR3 reads CASSAQGAIDNEQFF. For the CDR3, the DNA is TGTGCCAGCAGCGCACAGGGGGCTATCGACAATGAGCAGTTCTTC. The complete variable domain, with remaining parts taken from reference TRBV7-3 and TRBJ2-1, reads GAGVSQTPSNKVTEKGKYVELRCDPISGHTALYWYRQSLGQGPEFLIYFQGTGAADDSGLPNDRFFAVRPEGSVSTLKIQRTERGDSAVYLCASSAQGAIDNEQFFGPGTRLTVL.